This entry lists 23 T cell receptor beta chains sequenced from one sample in a study of shared clonotypes between healthy human individuals. The data were produced by immunoSEQ multiplex PCR, yet TCRdb's version contains in-frame clones alone and is incomplete. The table lists around 2.3 million clones, approximately 95% of them singletons. Sequencing input: naive CD4+ T cells sorted from blood. Subset reported: CD45RA+ positively selected. These receptors were taken from a man younger than 35 in good health.

Concerning this clone: Other DNA sequences from this sample encode an identical CDR3 as well. V gene TRBV10-3 combines with J gene TRBJ2-7; D gene ambiguous. This CDR3 is 12 amino acids long. Trimming shortened V by 2 bases and J by 6 bases, and 8 bases separated the two germline ends. Germline V gene lookup returns CDR1 ENHRY and CDR2 SYGVKD. This chain's CDR3 is CAISEPGSEQYF. Written as DNA, the CDR3 is TGTGCCATCAGTGAGCCTGGTTCCGAGCAGTACTTC.

This sequence joins TRBV18 and TRBJ2-2, with D perhaps TRBD2 (5 bases). The CDR3 is made up of 13 amino acids. From germline, CDR1 is KGHSH and CDR2 LQKENI. V was trimmed by 6 bases and J by 3 bases, leaving 8 bases between them. CDR3 region: CASSQDYTGELFF. Here the CDR3 DNA reads TGTGCCAGCTCGCAGGACTACACCGGGGAGCTGTTTTTT.

This chain uses TRBV2 with TRBJ1-2, with a weak D call TRBD1 (5 bases). The CDR3 has 15 residues. CDR1 SNHLY and CDR2 FYNNEI come from the germline V gene. V dropped 2 bases and J dropped 8 bases, with 18 bases sitting between them. DNA of the CDR3: TGTGCCAGCAGTGAATCTGGGGGACTAGCTGAAGGCTACACCTTC. Its protein product is CASSESGGLAEGYTF.

A word on this clone: The sample has other DNA sequences that encode this CDR3 too. This chain joins TRBV2 and TRBJ2-5; 12 positions agree with TRBD1. This CDR3 has 14 amino acids. Per the germline V gene, CDR1 is SNHLY and CDR2 is FYNNEI. The V segment lost 6 bases and the J segment 5 bases; nucleotides outside the gene matches: 4. The CDR3 bases are TGTGCCAGCAGGGGACAGGGGGCGGGTGAGACCCAGTACTTC. Its protein product is CASRGQGAGETQYF.

This chain connects TRBV29-1 to TRBJ2-1; 8 positions match TRBD2. This CDR3 is 13 amino acids long. Trimming at V came to 4 bases and at J to 6 bases, leaving 5 bases not matched to a gene. Germline V gives CDR1 SQVTM, CDR2 ANQGSEA. The CDR3 nucleotides read TGCAGCGTTGCAGAGACTAGCGTCAATGAGCAGTTCTTC. This translates into CSVAETSVNEQFF.

The chain couples TRBV10-3 to TRBJ2-2, with TRBD2 identical over 10 bases. The germline V gene encodes CDR1 ENHRY and CDR2 SYGVKD. This CDR3 has 16 amino acids. V shed 7 bases, J shed 0 bases, and the junction held 5 bases outside the gene matches. The CDR3 nucleotides are TGTGCCATCATGACTAGCGGGCTTGCGAACACCGGGGAGCTGTTTTTT. Protein sequence: CAIMTSGLANTGELFF.

This clone was picked up a small number of times. V and J are TRBV4-1 and TRBJ1-6; D gene unclear. Looked up from germline, CDR1 is MGHRA and CDR2 is YSYEKL. Between the trimmed V and J ends, which lost 1 base and 5 bases, there was a span of 9 bases. The CDR3 consists of 15 residues. CDR3 residues: CASSQGNPNNSPLHF. The CDR3 DNA follows: TGCGCCAGCAGCCAAGGCAACCCCAATAATTCACCCCTCCACTTT.

V gene TRBV10-3 combines with J gene TRBJ1-1; TRBD1 matches at 8 bases. With 6 bases clipped from V and 7 bases from J, the junction kept 19 bases outside the gene matches. The CDR3 covers 17 residues. Per the germline V gene, CDR1 is ENHRY and CDR2 is SYGVKD. The CDR3 bases are TGTGCCATCAGAAGTGCTGTAGCAGGGGGCGAATTGGGTGAAGCTTTCTTT. Translated: CAIRSAVAGGELGEAFF.

This chain uses TRBV5-1 with TRBJ2-1, with D possibly being TRBD1 (5 bases). Trimming removed 0 bases from V and 10 bases from J, with 11 bases in between. The CDR3 runs to 13 residues. CDR1 SGHRS and CDR2 YFSETQ come from the germline V gene. CDR3 in DNA: TGCGCCAGCAGCTTGGTGGTCGCAGGGGAGCAGTTCTTC. This encodes CASSLVVAGEQFF.

The chain links TRBV18 to TRBJ2-7; D is perhaps TRBD1 or TRBD2 (6 bases each). V was trimmed by 3 bases and J by 7 bases, leaving 19 bases between them. Germline V gene sequence: CDR1 KGHSH, CDR2 LQKENI. CDR3 size: 15 residues. The CDR3 coding sequence is TGTGCCAGCTCACCGGCTGCCCCGGGGGCGGGTGAGCAGTACTTC. Residues: CASSPAAPGAGEQYF.

V is TRBV7-8 and J is TRBJ2-2; maybe TRBD1 (6 bases). The germline gives CDR1 SGHVS, CDR2 FQNEAQ. The V end was cut by 3 bases, the J end by 4 bases, with 15 bases between. The length of the CDR3 is 16 residues. The CDR3 coding sequence is TGTGCCAGCAGCTTGTTTGGGGGCCGGGGCACCGGGGAGCTGTTTTTT. Amino acid sequence: CASSLFGGRGTGELFF. Filled out from reference TRBV7-8 and TRBJ2-2, the complete variable domain reads GAGVSQSPRYKVAKRGQDVALRCDPISGHVSLFWYQQALGQGPEFLTYFQNEAQLDKSGLPSDRFFAERPEGSVSTLKIQRTQQEDSAVYLCASSLFGGRGTGELFFGEGSRLTVL.

The chain joins TRBV19 to TRBJ2-7; D possibly corresponds to TRBD2 (6 bases). The length of the CDR3 is 12 residues. Trimming pared 4 bases from V and 7 bases from J, leaving 11 bases between. Germline CDR1 reads LNHDA; CDR2 reads SQIVND (reference sequence). The CDR3 loop is CASSTSRGEQYF. As DNA, the CDR3 is TGTGCCAGTAGTACAAGCCGGGGGGAGCAGTACTTC.

The chain has TRBV21-1 and TRBJ2-7; the D call TRBD1 from the table was never checked on the DNA. TRBV21-1 is a pseudogene. The CDR3 length is 15 residues. CDR3 amino acids: CASRVSGDRFYEQYF. CDR3 nucleotide sequence: TGTGCCAGCAGGGTGAGTGGGGACAGATTCTACGAGCAGTACTTC.

The chain joins TRBV5-5 to TRBJ1-1, with D unresolved. The CDR3 is 15 residues long. The V end lost 1 base, the J end lost 0 bases, and 10 bases lay between the germline ends. From germline, CDR1 is SGHKS and CDR2 YYEKEE (reference sequence). The CDR3 reads CASSLQAGLNTEAFF. DNA for the CDR3: TGTGCCAGCAGCTTGCAGGCAGGCTTGAACACTGAAGCTTTCTTT.

V is TRBV4-3 and J is TRBJ2-7, with TRBD2 matching 8 bases. In germline, CDR1 is LGHNA, CDR2 YSLEER. The V gene end was trimmed by 0 bases and the J gene end by 3 bases; junction bases not matched to a gene: 13. This CDR3 has 18 amino acids. In DNA form, the CDR3 reads TGCGCCAGCAGCCAAGAGGCTCCACGGGCGGGAGGAGACTACGAGCAGTACTTC. Translated, it gives CASSQEAPRAGGDYEQYF.

A note on this clone: At the DNA level, this CDR3 is encoded by other sequences in the same sample as well. This chain uses TRBV19 with TRBJ2-2; 7 bases fit TRBD1. The germline V gene has CDR1 LNHDA and CDR2 SQIVND (reference sequence). The trim removed 3 bases at V and 2 bases at J, leaving 3 bases unmatched. The CDR3 consists of 15 residues. CDR3 sequence (DNA): TGTGCCAGTAGTATCGACAGGGTAAACACCGGGGAGCTGTTTTTT. Protein sequence: CASSIDRVNTGELFF.

As concerns this clone: Other DNA sequences in this specimen translate into the identical CDR3. The chain carries TRBV30 and TRBJ1-3, with unresolved D. Looked up from germline, CDR1 is GTSNPN and CDR2 is SVGIG (reference sequence). Deletions cut 5 bases from V and 4 bases from J, with 9 bases between. The CDR3 is made up of 12 amino acids. DNA for the CDR3: TGTGCCTGGGGCGGCTCCGGAAACACCATATATTTT. Translation: CAWGGSGNTIYF.

Worth noting for this clone: Other DNA sequences of this sample code for an identical CDR3. The chain has TRBV9 and TRBJ1-3, with unresolved D. The germline CDR1 and CDR2 sequences are SGDLS and YYNGEE. The length of the CDR3 is 15 residues. The V and J ends lost 0 bases and 0 bases respectively, with 7 bases between them. CDR3 sequence (DNA): TGTGCCAGCAGCGTAGGGTCCAGCTCTGGAAACACCATATATTTT. Amino acids: CASSVGSSSGNTIYF.

This sequence joins TRBV11-2 and TRBJ2-1, with D uncertain. V lost 5 bases to trimming and J lost 9 bases, with 5 bases between them. The germline CDR1 and CDR2 sequences are SGHAT and FQNNGV. The CDR3 contains 10 residues. The DNA for the CDR3 is TGTGCCAGCAGCGGTCGTGAGCAGTTCTTC. Translating it yields CASSGREQFF.

The chain combines TRBV7-6 with TRBJ2-5, with 7 bases matching TRBD1. Germline V lookup: CDR1 SGHVS, CDR2 FNYEAQ. J lost 7 bases, V lost 5 bases, and 7 bases had no gene match. The CDR3 length is 13 residues. The CDR3 DNA follows: TGTGCCAGCAGCATGACAGGGACGGTGACCCAGTACTTC. Its translation: CASSMTGTVTQYF.

The V gene is TRBV19, the J gene TRBJ2-3; the D is unclear. The CDR3 consists of 13 residues. Between the trimmed V and J ends, which lost 4 bases and 7 bases, there was a span of 12 bases. Germline V gene lookup returns CDR1 LNHDA and CDR2 SQIVND (reference sequence). The CDR3 loop is CASSTANPNTQYF. The CDR3 DNA follows: TGTGCCAGTAGTACCGCAAACCCGAATACGCAGTATTTT.

The chain is built from TRBV5-1 and TRBJ2-7; 14 positions agree with TRBD2. This CDR3 region has 16 residues. After removal of 4 bases from V and 4 bases from J, the junction contained 7 bases not matched to a gene. Germline V gene data show CDR1 as SGHRS and CDR2 as YFSETQ. This chain's CDR3 is CASSPGTSGRLYEQYF. CDR3 DNA: TGCGCCAGCAGCCCGGGGACTAGCGGGAGATTGTACGAGCAGTACTTC.

This rearrangement joins TRBV11-2 to TRBJ1-1; a possible D gene is TRBD1 (5 bases). CDR1 and CDR2 (germline): SGHAT, FQNNGV. CDR3 length: 12 amino acids. V was clipped by 5 bases and J by 11 bases, with 15 bases between them. The CDR3 region is CASSQGGVGAFF. The CDR3 coding sequence is TGTGCCAGCAGCCAGGGTGGGGTTGGGGCTTTCTTT.